The TCR beta chain described here comes from a study of cytomegalovirus exposure and HLA in healthy donors. In nominal health when sampled, donors likely had unrecorded immune exposures nonetheless. The PCR had 60 Vbeta and 13 Jbeta primers. The repertoire was sequenced with immunoSEQ multiplex PCR; TCRdb's copy has only in-frame clones and lacks some. The sample yields 100,000 or so clones, around 72% seen once. This clonotype was sampled from a middle-aged man in good health and CMV-seronegative. Sequenced: PBMCs.

CDR3 bases: TGTGCCAGCAGCTCGGACTCTGGCACTGAAGCTTTCTTT. This encodes CASSSDSGTEAFF. The J gene is TRBJ1-1, the V gene TRBV5-4; D gene uncertain. This CDR3 region has 13 residues. V shed 3 bases and J shed 4 bases, with 10 bases lying between them. The germline V gene has CDR1 SGHNT and CDR2 YYREEE (reference sequence). Full variable domain (remainder filled in from reference TRBV5-4 and TRBJ1-1): ETGVTQSPTHLIKTRGQQVTLRCSSQSGHNTVSWYQQALGQGPQFIFQYYREEENGRGNFPPRFSGLQFPNYSSELNVNALELDDSALYLCASSSDSGTEAFFGQGTRLTVV.